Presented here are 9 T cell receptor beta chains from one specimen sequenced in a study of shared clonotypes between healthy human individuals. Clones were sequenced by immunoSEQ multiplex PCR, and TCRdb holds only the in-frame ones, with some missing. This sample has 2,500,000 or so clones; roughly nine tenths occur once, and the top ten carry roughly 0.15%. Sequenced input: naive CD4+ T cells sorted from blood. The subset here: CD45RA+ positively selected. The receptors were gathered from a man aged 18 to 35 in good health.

The DNA for the CDR3 is TGTGCCAGCACCCTGGACAGGACTGGAAACACCATATATTTT. Its translation is CASTLDRTGNTIYF. The V gene is TRBV5-5, the J gene TRBJ1-3, with 7 bases matching TRBD1. J lost 2 bases, V lost 6 bases, and 5 bases had no gene match. The CDR3 is 14 amino acids. CDR1 is SGHKS and CDR2 is YYEKEE in the germline V gene (reference sequence).

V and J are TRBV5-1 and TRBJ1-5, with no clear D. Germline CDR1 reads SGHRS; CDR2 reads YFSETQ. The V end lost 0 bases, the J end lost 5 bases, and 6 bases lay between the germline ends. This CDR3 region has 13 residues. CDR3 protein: CASSLEQDQPQHF. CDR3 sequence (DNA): TGCGCCAGCAGCTTGGAGCAGGATCAGCCCCAGCATTTT.

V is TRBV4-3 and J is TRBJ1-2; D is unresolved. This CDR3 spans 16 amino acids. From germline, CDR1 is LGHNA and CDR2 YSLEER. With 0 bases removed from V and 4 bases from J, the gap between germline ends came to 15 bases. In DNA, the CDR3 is TGCGCCAGCAGCCAAGAAAGGAGCGGATTCGGCTATGGCTACACCTTC. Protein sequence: CASSQERSGFGYGYTF.

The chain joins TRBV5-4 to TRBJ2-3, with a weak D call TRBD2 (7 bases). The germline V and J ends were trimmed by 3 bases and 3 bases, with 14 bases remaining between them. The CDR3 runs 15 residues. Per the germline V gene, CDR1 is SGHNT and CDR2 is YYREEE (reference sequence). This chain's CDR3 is CASSSAGARTDTQYF. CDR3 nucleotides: TGTGCCAGCAGCTCCGCGGGGGCTCGTACAGATACGCAGTATTTT.

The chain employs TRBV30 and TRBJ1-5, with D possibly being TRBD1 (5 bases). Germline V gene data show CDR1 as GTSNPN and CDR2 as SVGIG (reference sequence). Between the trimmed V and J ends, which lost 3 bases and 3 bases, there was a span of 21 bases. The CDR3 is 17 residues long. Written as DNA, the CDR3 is TGTGCCTGGAGATCAGGGATCGCCTCCTTCCCCAATCAGCCCCAGCATTTT. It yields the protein CAWRSGIASFPNQPQHF.

The CDR3 DNA reads as TGTGCCAGCAGCCGTGTCGCGCGGGGGGGCTGGGATACGCAGTATTTT. As protein: CASSRVARGGWDTQYF. The chain carries TRBV7-9 and TRBJ2-3; 9 bases align to TRBD2. Germline V lookup: CDR1 SEHNR, CDR2 FQNEAQ (reference sequence). The CDR3 loop spans 16 amino acids. The V segment lost 5 bases and the J segment 6 bases; nucleotides outside the gene matches: 12.

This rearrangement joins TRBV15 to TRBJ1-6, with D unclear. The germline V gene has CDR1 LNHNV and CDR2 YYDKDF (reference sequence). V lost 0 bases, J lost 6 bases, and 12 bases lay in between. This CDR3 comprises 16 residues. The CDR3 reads CATSREAAPINSPLHF. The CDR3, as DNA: TGTGCCACCAGCAGAGAAGCTGCCCCGATTAATTCACCCCTCCACTTT.

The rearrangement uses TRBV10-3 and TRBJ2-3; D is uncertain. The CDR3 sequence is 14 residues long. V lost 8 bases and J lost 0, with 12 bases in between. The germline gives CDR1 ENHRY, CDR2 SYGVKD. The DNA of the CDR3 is TGTGCCATCGGCGGTGGCCCTAGCACAGATACGCAGTATTTT. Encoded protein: CAIGGGPSTDTQYF.

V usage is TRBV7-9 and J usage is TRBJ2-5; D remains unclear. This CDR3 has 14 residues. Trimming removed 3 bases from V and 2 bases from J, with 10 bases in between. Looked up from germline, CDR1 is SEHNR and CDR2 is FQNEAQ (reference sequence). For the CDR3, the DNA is TGTGCCAGCAGCTTGGGTGGGCAACAAGAGACCCAGTACTTC. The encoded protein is CASSLGGQQETQYF.